This T cell receptor beta chain was profiled in a study of T cells in Graves' hyperthyroidism and ophthalmopathy (dated by TCRdb to about 2019). Describing the broader study: Peripheral blood samples were taken at the time of initial diagnosis, prior to any treatment. TCR V-J signatures able to tell the groups apart were searched for in a discovery cohort of around 95 patients, of whom roughly 42 had Graves' ophthalmopathy and roughly 57 had stable Graves' hyperthyroidism. Prospective prediction of ophthalmopathy was tested in an independent validation cohort consisting of some 20 hyperthyroidism patients and 15 to 17 patients who later progressed to ophthalmopathy. The 90 or so discovery patients were randomly split 7:3 into training and test sets. Thyroid tissue and blood T-cell repertoires from over 5 Graves' hyperthyroidism patients were also compared in the study. Following sampling, methimazole starting at 30 mg daily was given to hyperthyroidism patients, and high-dose intravenous methylprednisolone was given to ophthalmopathy patients. According to the paper, TCR Vbeta CDR3 sequencing was carried out on more than 120 peripheral blood samples, which came from over 40 ophthalmopathy, under 85 hyperthyroidism and roughly 17 progressor patients.

The table lists this clonotype with many counts. Its target antigen remains unknown. Base qualities are missing; no much larger clone stands one base away. The CDR3 measures 14 amino acids from cysteine to phenylalanine. The kept DNA is CDR3 alone, 42 bases in frame from the first base. At the junction V is shortened by 6 bases and J by 7 bases; bases outside the gene matches: 10. CDR1 MNHNS and CDR2 SASEGT were looked up in the germline V gene. The TCR beta CDR3 regions were amplified from the RNA transcripts. A first-round RT-PCR of the TCR CDR3 used the HTBI primer set with the Qiagen OneStep RT-PCR kit. Libraries were constructed in a second round of multiplex PCR, after which size selection and purification were carried out. Sequencing of the libraries was done on an Illumina HiSeq2000 using paired-end 100 bp reads. For the original study's pipeline: Raw data were processed with SOAPnuke, discarding reads with adapters, uncalled bases, mean Phred below 15, or no exact constant-primer or identifier match. High-quality paired reads were merged using COPE v1.2.5, and each unique nucleotide sequence was defined as a clonotype. MiTCR v1.1 was used to align the clonotypes against IMGT TRBV, TRBD and TRBJ reference segments. Only V-J combinations with frequency above 0.0001, covering 99.2% of repertoires, were analysed. A TCS score was defined as the ratio between F50 (clonal expansion) and ExV (chaos), using BLOSUM62-based TCRdist between CDR3 peptides within each V-J. Welch's t-statistics and random forest reduced roughly 530 V-J features to 13, which were used in a naive Bayes classifier (R e1071). The Morisita-Horn index was used to measure how similar the thyroid and blood repertoires were. TCRdb handled the public reads itself, with Q25 trimming in fastp and clone calling in MiXCR, and kept productive beta chains. Each record represents a unique CDR3 protein, reported with the most common genes and DNA among its rows. It is TCRdb's table, rather than the study itself, that gives the V and J calls and clone size. This sample holds 640,000 or so distinct CDR3 sequences; approximately 15% were observed only once. Roughly 4.3% of the sample goes to the ten largest clones.

Ophthalmopathy patients had moderately to severely active disease, Clinical Activity Score of at least 3, NOSPECS grade of at least 4, and duration under 3 months. Any patient with an uncontrolled infection, another autoimmune disease, pregnancy or lactation was excluded. Diagnoses relied on clinical symptoms, serum thyroxine and TRAb, thyroid ultrasound and orbital computed tomography. PBMCs were separated from 10 ml of fresh peripheral blood using Ficoll-Paque density gradient centrifugation. Trizol reagent was used to extract total RNA, and RNA quality was then checked on an Agilent 2100 Bioanalyzer. Here is what the overall study found, with its caveats: A 13 V-J signature model separated ophthalmopathy from stable hyperthyroidism, with approximately 87% sensitivity and roughly 81% specificity in cross-validation and 80%/75% in testing. In validation, the model predicted progression to ophthalmopathy with approximately 70% sensitivity and 72% to 85% specificity, a median of roughly seven months before onset. Most expanded thyroid clonotypes (frequency above 0.001) were also detected in blood, a finding suggesting that blood repertoires may reflect thyroid immune responses. No statistical method was used to fix the sample size in advance, and group allocation was not hidden from the investigators.

Here the chain combines TRBV6-1 and TRBJ2-7, with 9 junctional bases fitting TRBD1. The clonotype originates from a woman aged 40 to 49 with Graves' ophthalmopathy. Sequenced sample: blood. The CDR3 reads CASRPGQGIGEQYF. The nucleotide sequence is TGTGCCAGCAGACCGGGACAGGGCATCGGGGAGCAGTACTTC.